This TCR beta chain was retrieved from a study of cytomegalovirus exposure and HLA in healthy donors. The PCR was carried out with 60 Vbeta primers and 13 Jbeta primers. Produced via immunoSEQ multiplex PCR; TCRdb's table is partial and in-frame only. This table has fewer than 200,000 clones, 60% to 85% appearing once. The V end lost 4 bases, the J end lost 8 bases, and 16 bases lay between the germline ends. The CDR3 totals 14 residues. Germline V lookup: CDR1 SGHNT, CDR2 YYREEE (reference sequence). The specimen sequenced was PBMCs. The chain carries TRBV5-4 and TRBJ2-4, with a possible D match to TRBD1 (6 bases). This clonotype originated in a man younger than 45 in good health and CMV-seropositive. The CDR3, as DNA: TGTGCCAGCAGCCCTAATACAGGGCCGGACATTCAGTACTTC. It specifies CASSPNTGPDIQYF. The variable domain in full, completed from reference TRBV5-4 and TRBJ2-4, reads ETGVTQSPTHLIKTRGQQVTLRCSSQSGHNTVSWYQQALGQGPQFIFQYYREEENGRGNFPPRFSGLQFPNYSSELNVNALELDDSALYLCASSPNTGPDIQYFGAGTRLSVL.